This T cell receptor (beta chain) was sequenced for a study of blood T cell repertoires in COVID-19. Whole-study context: From the United States, Italy and Spain came samples of acute and convalescent COVID-19. Sources were T cells, B-cell-depleted T cells, or PBMCs; the material itself was cDNA or gDNA.

In the authors' workflow: Amplification of reference gene primers provided the estimated nucleated cell counts. Produced via immunoSEQ multiplex PCR; TCRdb's table is partial and in-frame only. D and trimming were read from the DNA, whereas the V and J calls and clone size are those reported in that table. This sample yields tens of thousands of clones, of which 70% to 80% are seen a single time; approximately 5.4% belongs to the top ten. Germline loops: CDR1 LNHDA, CDR2 SQIVND (reference sequence). This CDR3 comprises 15 residues. Trimming took 8 bases from V and 3 from J, leaving 17 bases between them.

The sample comprised peripheral blood. The sequence came from a man aged 50-60 years with active or convalescent COVID-19. The chain is built from TRBV19 and TRBJ2-1, with D possibly matching TRBD1 (6 bases). CDR3 sequence reads: CASLPRDTLYNEQFF. For the CDR3, the DNA is TGTGCCAGTCTTCCCCGGGACACCCTCTACAATGAGCAGTTCTTC.